Below, 3 T cell receptor beta chains from the same sample are listed, as sequenced in a study of T cells after yellow fever vaccination. TCRdb redid the calling of the 5' RACE reads with MiXCR, one entry per CDR3 protein. Among about 320,000 distinct CDR3 sequences listed, around 4.3% were seen once. The sequenced sample was PBMCs, obtained 15 days after the yellow fever booster vaccination. The source of these receptors is a man younger than 30 who received the YFV17D yellow fever vaccine.

This clonotype came up a few times. V usage is TRBV27 and J usage is TRBJ2-6, with D possibly matching TRBD1 (6 bases). The germline CDR1 and CDR2 sequences are MNHEY and SMNVEV (reference sequence). The CDR3 sequence is 15 residues long. Trimming pared 6 bases from V and 0 bases from J, leaving 9 bases between. The CDR3 DNA is TGTGCCAGCAGAACAGGGATCTCTGGGGCCAACGTCCTGACTTTC. It is translated as CASRTGISGANVLTF. The full variable domain, with the rest looked up from reference TRBV27 and TRBJ2-6, is EAQVTQNPRYLITVTGKKLTVTCSQNMNHEYMSWYRQDPGLGLRQIYYSMNVEVTDKGDVPEGYKVSRKEKRNFPLILESPSPNQTSLYFCASRTGISGANVLTFGAGSRLTVL.

The rearrangement links TRBV15 to TRBJ2-5, with TRBD1 as a possible D gene (6 bases). V was pared by 2 bases and J by 0 bases, with 13 bases between. This CDR3 spans 16 amino acids. CDR1 is LNHNV and CDR2 is YYDKDF in the germline V gene (reference sequence). The CDR3, as DNA: TGTGCCACCAGCAGAATCCCAGGGGCCAACCAAGAGACCCAGTACTTC. Translation: CATSRIPGANQETQYF.

This clonotype was seen ten or more times. The rearrangement uses TRBV20-1 and TRBJ1-2; TRBD1 matches 7 bases. CDR3 size: 16 residues. V lost 4 bases, J lost 7 bases, and 18 bases stayed unmatched. Germline lookup yields CDR1 DFQATT and CDR2 SNEGSKA (reference sequence). In DNA form, the CDR3 reads TGCAGTGCTAACAAAAAAATGACAGGGAAGGTTGGTGGCTACACCTTC. This gives the protein CSANKKMTGKVGGYTF.